This T cell receptor (beta chain) was observed in a study of persistence of HIV-infected CD4 T cells. The study's findings and limits: Antigen-responding cells were enriched for degenerate expanded CDR3beta sequences.

The stimulus was an HIV-1 Gag 15-mer peptide pool, approximately 0.93 ug/peptide/mL. Memory cells lacking CD40L and CD69 with high CD45RO were sorted. Anti-CD28/CD49d costimulation, CD40-blocking antibody and enfuvirtide were given to CD8-depleted PBMCs for 15 to 20 hours. This clone was counted a few times. Its antigen is not known. V was clipped by 2 bases and J by 10 bases; unmatched bases: 5. CDR1 and CDR2 from the germline V gene are MNHEY and SMNVEV (reference sequence). This CDR3 comprises 14 residues. This was the immunoSEQ version 4 assay in survey mode. Method: immunoSEQ multiplex PCR; TCRdb's copy keeps in-frame clones and lacks some. The sample consists of tens of thousands of clones, 65% to 80% of them appearing once.

Sequenced here: CD4+ T cells sorted from PBMCs after roughly 18-hour stimulation, sampled from a patient who received antiretroviral therapy. This sequence was found in an adult man with HIV who was CMV-seropositive. The chain carries TRBV27 and TRBJ1-6; 7 nucleotides line up with TRBD1. CDR3 region: CASSLLRQGSPLHF. CDR3 bases: TGTGCCAGCAGTTTACTGCGACAGGGCTCACCCCTCCACTTT.